A single sample gave rise to the 21 T cell receptor beta chains below, sequenced in a study of radiotherapy plus CTLA-4 blockade in lung cancer. Clones were read by immunoSEQ multiplex PCR, and TCRdb kept only the in-frame ones, dropping some. The data hold tens of thousands of clones, with roughly four fifths observed a single time. The sequencing used peripheral blood, collected from a patient treated with radiotherapy plus ipilimumab. The source is a human donor with non-small cell lung cancer whose response to radiotherapy plus ipilimumab could not be evaluated.

J is TRBJ2-1 and V is TRBV28; 7 positions agree with TRBD2. With 6 bases clipped from V and 3 bases from J, the junction kept 11 bases outside the gene matches. Germline CDR1 MDHEN, CDR2 SYDVKM. The CDR3 is 16 amino acids. CDR3 DNA sequence: TGTGCCAGCAGCTCAAGACTAGCTGGAAGCTACAATGAGCAGTTCTTC. Protein sequence: CASSSRLAGSYNEQFF.

The rearrangement joins TRBV28 to TRBJ2-1, with 13 bases that match TRBD2. Germline CDR1 and CDR2: MDHEN and SYDVKM. The CDR3 runs to 18 residues. Losses at the gene ends were 4 bases for V and 7 bases for J; bases not matched to a gene: 13. The CDR3 loop is CASSSWTSGSPRANEQFF. The CDR3 DNA follows: TGTGCCAGCAGTTCTTGGACTAGCGGGAGCCCAAGGGCGAATGAGCAGTTCTTC.

The J gene is TRBJ2-1, the V gene TRBV5-5, with 9 bases matching TRBD2. This CDR3 spans 15 amino acids. Germline CDR1 and CDR2: SGHKS and YYEKEE (reference sequence). The V segment lost 5 bases and the J segment 1 base; nucleotides outside the gene matches: 4. The CDR3: CASSPTSGSYNEQFF. CDR3 nucleotide sequence: TGTGCCAGCAGTCCAACTAGCGGGTCCTACAATGAGCAGTTCTTC.

CDR3 bases: TGTGCCAGCAGCCCACAGGGAAGTGGAGGCAATCAGCCCCAGCATTTT. Translating it yields CASSPQGSGGNQPQHF. This chain uses TRBV27 with TRBJ1-5, with a possible D match to TRBD1 (6 bases). CDR1 and CDR2 from the germline V gene are MNHEY and SMNVEV (reference sequence). The CDR3 consists of 16 residues. V gave up 6 bases and J gave up 2 bases, with 17 bases separating them.

The CDR3 nucleotides are TGTGCCAGCAGTTCCCGGGACAGGGCCTACGAGCAGTACTTC. As protein: CASSSRDRAYEQYF. The rearrangement uses TRBV27 and TRBJ2-7, with TRBD1 identical over 9 bases. Germline V gene sequence: CDR1 MNHEY, CDR2 SMNVEV (reference sequence). This CDR3 spans 14 amino acids. Trimming took 4 bases from V and 2 from J; bases not matched to a gene: 3.

This clone was seen a few times. The chain links TRBV28 to TRBJ2-7; D possibly corresponds to TRBD2 (6 bases). The CDR3 loop spans 13 amino acids. Germline-derived CDR1 and CDR2 are MDHEN and SYDVKM. The V gene lost 2 bases and the J gene lost 3 bases, with 8 bases spanning the gap. The CDR3 protein is CASSLGGYYEQYF. The CDR3 DNA follows: TGTGCCAGCAGTTTAGGGGGGTACTACGAGCAGTACTTC.

The chain couples TRBV5-8 to TRBJ1-5; TRBD1 matches 12 bases. The CDR3 consists of 17 residues. Looked up from germline, CDR1 is SGHTS and CDR2 is YDEGEE. Trimming at V came to 8 bases and at J to 0 bases, leaving 9 bases not matched to a gene. CDR3 bases: TGTGCCAGTGCCGGGACAGGGGGCTCCTATAGCAATCAGCCCCAGCATTTT. Its translation: CASAGTGGSYSNQPQHF. Drawing the rest from reference TRBV5-8 and TRBJ1-5, the complete variable domain is EAGVTQSPTHLIKTRGQQATLRCSPISGHTSVYWYQQALGLGLQFLLWYDEGEERNRGNFPPRFSGRQFPNYSSELNVNALELEDSALYLCASAGTGGSYSNQPQHFGDGTRLSIL.

This clone was detected only once. The chain links TRBV5-4 to TRBJ1-1, with D perhaps TRBD1 (6 bases). Germline lookup yields CDR1 SGHNT and CDR2 YYREEE (reference sequence). CDR3 length equals 15 residues. V was pared by 1 base and J by 5 bases, with 15 bases between. CDR3 region: CASSLYRGARTEAFF. CDR3 sequence (DNA): TGTGCCAGCAGCTTGTATCGGGGGGCGAGGACTGAAGCTTTCTTT.

This sequence joins TRBV7-2 and TRBJ2-7; D may be TRBD2 (6 bases). In germline, CDR1 is SGHTA, CDR2 FQGNSA. CDR3 length: 14 amino acids. The V end was cut by 1 base, the J end by 5 bases, with 12 bases between. Here the CDR3 reads CASSLEWRGHEQYF. CDR3 in DNA: TGTGCCAGCAGCTTAGAGTGGCGGGGTCACGAGCAGTACTTC.

This clone was seen once. The chain is built from TRBV10-3 and TRBJ1-3, with 9 bases that match TRBD1. The V gene end was trimmed by 5 bases and the J gene end by 4 bases; junction bases not matched to a gene: 3. The CDR3 is made up of 14 amino acids. The germline CDR1 and CDR2 sequences are ENHRY and SYGVKD. Written as DNA, the CDR3 is TGTGCCATCAGTACAGGGGGCATCGGAAACACCATATATTTT. Amino acids: CAISTGGIGNTIYF.

The chain links TRBV14 to TRBJ2-3; D unclear. Germline lookup yields CDR1 SGHDN and CDR2 FVKESK. V dropped 4 bases and J dropped 6 bases, with 8 bases sitting between them. CDR3 length equals 12 residues. CDR3 bases: TGTGCCAGCAGCCGACAAGCCGATACGCAGTATTTT. Its protein product is CASSRQADTQYF.

The chain couples TRBV28 to TRBJ1-1, with D unclear. V gave up 6 bases and J gave up 7 bases, with 9 bases separating them. The CDR3 runs to 11 residues. CDR1 and CDR2 (germline): MDHEN, SYDVKM. CDR3 coding DNA: TGTGCCAGCAGCTTCGGCGGTGAAGCTTTCTTT. Its protein is CASSFGGEAFF.

The genes are TRBV7-2 and TRBJ2-1; the match to TRBD2 covers 8 bases. Trimming removed 5 bases from V and 4 bases from J; junction bases left unmatched: 10. The CDR3 runs 16 residues. Germline V gene lookup returns CDR1 SGHTA and CDR2 FQGNSA. The CDR3 coding sequence is TGTGCCAGCAGCCTGGGCCGAGCGGGAGTTTACAATGAGCAGTTCTTC. Protein product: CASSLGRAGVYNEQFF.

The V call is TRBV10-3, the J call TRBJ2-5; no clear D. The J call may not be correct, given that the DNA end is closer to TRBJ2-7. The germline V gene has CDR1 ENHRY and CDR2 SYGVKD. The CDR3 is made up of 13 amino acids. CDR3 DNA: TGTGCCATCAGTGAGTCCCTATTTTACGAGCAGTACTTC. It specifies CAISESLFYEQYF.

This clone was seen just once. The chain recombines TRBV6-5 with TRBJ2-1; D is unclear. Per germline, CDR1 MNHEY and CDR2 SVGAGI. Trimming removed 5 bases from V and 4 bases from J, with 3 bases in between. The CDR3 runs 11 residues. The CDR3 loop is CASSQYNEQFF. As DNA, the CDR3 is TGTGCCAGCAGTCAATACAATGAGCAGTTCTTC.

The V call is TRBV10-3, the J call TRBJ2-1; the D gene is possibly TRBD1 (6 bases). The V gene's germline CDR1 is ENHRY and CDR2 SYGVKD. V dropped 6 bases and J dropped 11 bases, with 11 bases sitting between them. The CDR3 sequence is 11 residues long. The CDR3 reads CAIRVGQQQFF. The CDR3 DNA reads as TGTGCCATCAGGGTCGGACAGCAGCAGTTCTTC.

The rearrangement links TRBV7-2 to TRBJ1-4; D is uncertain. Trimming took 5 bases from V and 0 from J, leaving 10 bases between them. This CDR3 has 15 amino acids. Germline V gene lookup returns CDR1 SGHTA and CDR2 FQGNSA. CDR3 region: CASSDTPATNEKLFF. As DNA, the CDR3 is TGTGCCAGCAGCGATACACCTGCAACTAATGAAAAACTGTTTTTT. Full variable domain (missing parts from reference TRBV7-2 and TRBJ1-4): GAGVSQSPSNKVTEKGKDVELRCDPISGHTALYWYRQSLGQGLEFLIYFQGNSAPDKSGLPSDRFSAERTGGSVSTLTIQRTQQEDSAVYLCASSDTPATNEKLFFGSGTQLSVL.

The V gene is TRBV19, the J gene TRBJ2-3; possibly TRBD1 for D (6 bases). Trimming pared 4 bases from V and 0 bases from J, leaving 11 bases between. CDR3 length: 15 residues. Germline V gene sequence: CDR1 LNHDA, CDR2 SQIVND (reference sequence). CDR3 coding DNA: TGTGCCAGTAGTACCGGGACACAAAGCACAGATACGCAGTATTTT. Protein sequence: CASSTGTQSTDTQYF.

This clone has just a few counts. The gene calls are TRBV28 and TRBJ1-1, with TRBD1 matching over 8 bases. The germline gives CDR1 MDHEN, CDR2 SYDVKM. The length of the CDR3 is 17 residues. The V gene end was trimmed by 5 bases and the J gene end by 1 base; junction bases not matched to a gene: 12. CDR3 protein: CASSPLGQGIKNTEAFF. CDR3 DNA: TGTGCCAGCAGTCCGCTCGGACAGGGAATAAAGAACACTGAAGCTTTCTTT. Using reference TRBV28 and TRBJ1-1 for the parts outside the CDR3, the full variable domain is DVKVTQSSRYLVKRTGEKVFLECVQDMDHENMFWYRQDPGLGLRLIYFSYDVKMKEKGDIPEGYSVSREKKERFSLILESASTNQTSMYLCASSPLGQGIKNTEAFFGQGTRLTVV.

This chain uses TRBV28 with TRBJ1-1, with D maybe TRBD1 (6 bases). From germline, CDR1 is MDHEN and CDR2 SYDVKM. The CDR3 sequence is 14 residues long. The V end was cut by 3 bases, the J end by 4 bases, with 12 bases between. CDR3 nucleotides: TGTGCCAGCAGTTTCCCACAGGGCGGCACTGAAGCTTTCTTT. It encodes CASSFPQGGTEAFF.

The rearrangement links TRBV28 to TRBJ2-5, with D possibly TRBD1 on 5 matching bases. The assigned J gene may be wrong: the sequence end matches TRBJ2-7 better. The germline CDR1 and CDR2 sequences are MDHEN and SYDVKM. There are 14 residues in the CDR3. The chain's CDR3 is CASSLRTIRGEQYF. The CDR3 coding sequence is TGTGCCAGCAGTTTAAGGACAATTCGAGGCGAGCAGTACTTC.